This TCR beta chain is drawn from a study of blood T cell repertoires in COVID-19. The V gene lost 1 base and the J gene lost 1 base, with 7 bases spanning the gap. The CDR3 has 14 residues. Germline V gene lookup returns CDR1 SGHTA and CDR2 FQGNSA. Using immunoSEQ multiplex PCR, the repertoire was profiled, and TCRdb retains in-frame clones only, with some absent. This table holds 250,000 to 300,000 clones, under 90% found once. The chain links TRBV7-2 to TRBJ2-5; D is ambiguous. The sample comprised peripheral blood. The TCR was taken from a woman aged 55-70 years with active or convalescent COVID-19. CDR3 loop: CASSLDRVQETQYF. The CDR3 nucleotides are TGTGCCAGCAGCTTAGACCGGGTCCAAGAGACCCAGTACTTC.